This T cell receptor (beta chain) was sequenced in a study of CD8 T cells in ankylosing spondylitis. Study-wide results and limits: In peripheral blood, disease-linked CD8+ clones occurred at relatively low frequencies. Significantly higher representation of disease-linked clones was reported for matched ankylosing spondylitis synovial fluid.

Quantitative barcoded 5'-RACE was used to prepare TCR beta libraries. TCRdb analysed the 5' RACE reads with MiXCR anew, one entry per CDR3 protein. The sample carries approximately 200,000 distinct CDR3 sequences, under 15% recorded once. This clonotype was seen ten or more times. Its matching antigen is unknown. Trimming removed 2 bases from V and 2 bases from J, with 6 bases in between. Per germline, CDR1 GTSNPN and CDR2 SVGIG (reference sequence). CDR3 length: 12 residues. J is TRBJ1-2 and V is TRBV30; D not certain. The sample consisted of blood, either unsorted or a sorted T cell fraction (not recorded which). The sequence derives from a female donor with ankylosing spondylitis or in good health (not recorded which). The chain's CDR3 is CAWSQVNYGYTF. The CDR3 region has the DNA TGTGCCTGGAGTCAAGTGAACTATGGCTACACCTTC.